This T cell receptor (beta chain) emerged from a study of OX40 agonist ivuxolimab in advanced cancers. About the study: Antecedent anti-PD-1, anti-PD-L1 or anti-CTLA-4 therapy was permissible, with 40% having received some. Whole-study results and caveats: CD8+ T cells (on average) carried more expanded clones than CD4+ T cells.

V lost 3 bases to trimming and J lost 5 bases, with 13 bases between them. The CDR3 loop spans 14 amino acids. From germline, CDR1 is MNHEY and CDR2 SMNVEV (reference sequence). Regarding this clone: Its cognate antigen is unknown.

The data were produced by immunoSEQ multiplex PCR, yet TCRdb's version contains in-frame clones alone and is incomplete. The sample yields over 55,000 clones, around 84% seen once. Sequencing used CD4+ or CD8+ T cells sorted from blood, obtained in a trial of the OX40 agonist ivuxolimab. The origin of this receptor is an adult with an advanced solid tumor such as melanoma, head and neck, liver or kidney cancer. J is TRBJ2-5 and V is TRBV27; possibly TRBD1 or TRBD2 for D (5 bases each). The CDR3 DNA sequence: TGTGCCAGCAGTTTGGGGACCTACCCCGAGACCCAGTACTTC. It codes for CASSLGTYPETQYF.